The rows below give T cell receptor beta chains drawn from one sample of a study of Graves' ophthalmopathy and Graves' hyperthyroidism. MiXCR was run by TCRdb on the multiplex PCR reads, yielding one entry per CDR3 protein. This table holds over a million distinct CDR3 sequences, 35% to 45% found once. Sequences were obtained from peripheral blood or thyroid tissue (not recorded which). These receptors all stem from an adult man with Graves' hyperthyroidism. Each CDR3 is given with its conserved first and last residue. Each record gives: J gene, clone size, V gene, D gene, CDR3 protein, CDR3 DNA. A D gene is named only where the DNA matches it firmly. Not every row has a clone size; where given, it reads once, few, many or a size class.

TRBJ1-5 | - | TRBV10-3 | TRBD1 | CAISEGTGGYTPQHF | TGTGCCATCAGTGAGGGGACAGGGGGCTACACGCCCCAGCATTTT
TRBJ1-6 | many | TRBV10-3 | - | CAISRTAENSPLHF | TGTGCCATCAGTCGGACAGCCGAAAATTCACCCCTCCACTTT
TRBJ1-1 | - | TRBV15 | - | CATSRDYGWEAFF | TGTGCCACCAGCAGAGATTACGGGTGGGAAGCTTTCTTT
TRBJ2-7 | - | TRBV9 | - | CASSVGSRKEQYF | TGTGCCAGCAGCGTAGGGAGTAGGAAGGAGCAGTACTTC
TRBJ1-5 | - | TRBV7-8 | - | CASSLRGGSIQPQHF | TGTGCCAGCAGCTTAAGGGGAGGGTCCATTCAGCCCCAGCATTTT
TRBJ1-6 | once | TRBV19 | - | CASSTYLCAAGRDSPLHF | -
TRBJ1-1 | - | TRBV6-1 | - | CASSEPGLAFF | TGTGCCAGCAGTGAACCGGGACTAGCTTTCTTT
TRBJ2-5 | few | TRBV6-6 | - | CASRRQVLQETQYF | TGTGCCAGCAGACGACAGGTATTGCAAGAGACCCAGTACTTC
TRBJ2-7 | - | TRBV7-9 | TRBD2 | CASSYGLAGGGYEQYF | TGTGCCAGCAGTTACGGACTAGCGGGAGGCGGGTACGAGCAGTACTTC
TRBJ2-5 | - | TRBV7-2 | - | CASMGGGESGTQYF | TGTGCCAGCATGGGCGGAGGAGAATCCGGGACCCAGTACTTC
TRBJ1-4 | - | TRBV2 | - | CASSFGQVMIEKLFF | TGTGCCAGCAGCTTCGGACAAGTAATGATCGAAAAACTGTTTTTT
TRBJ2-5 | many | TRBV14 | - | CASSQEFRETQYF | TGCGCCAGCAGCCAAGAATTTCGAGAGACCCAGTACTTC
TRBJ1-1 | many | TRBV7-9 | - | CASSLGRNEAFF | TGTGCCAGCAGCTTAGGGCGAAATGAAGCTTTCTTT
TRBJ1-5 | many | TRBV7-9 | - | CASSFGGDEDQPQHF | TGTGCCAGCAGCTTTGGAGGGGATGAAGATCAGCCCCAGCATTTT
TRBJ2-3 | - | TRBV7-9 | - | CASRGTARDTQYF | TGTGCCAGCAGGGGGACCGCTCGCGATACGCAGTATTTT
TRBJ1-6 | few | TRBV7-4 | - | CASIANGRSYNSPLHF | TGTGCCAGCATCGCAAACGGCCGAAGCTATAATTCACCCCTCCACTTT
TRBJ2-5 | - | TRBV19 | - | CASSMSENQYF | TGTGCCAGTAGTATGTCGGAGAATCAGTACTTC
TRBJ2-2 | - | TRBV12-3/TRBV12-4 | - | CASSSTTRELFF | TGTGCCAGCAGTTCGACGACCCGGGAGCTGTTTTTT
TRBJ2-7 | - | TRBV29-1 | - | CSVRTAKIYEQYF | TGCAGCGTGAGGACAGCCAAGATCTACGAGCAGTACTTC
TRBJ1-2 | many | TRBV2 | TRBD1 | CASSEQGGDGYTF | TGTGCCAGCAGTGAACAGGGGGGTGACGGCTACACCTTC
TRBJ1-5 | - | TRBV29-1 | - | CSVVGRGVGETQHF | TGCAGCGTTGTGGGCAGGGGAGTCGGGGAGACCCAGCATTTT
TRBJ1-2 | - | TRBV6-1 | TRBD1 | CASSARRPGGYGYTF | TGTGCCAGCAGTGCTAGACGACCAGGGGGCTATGGCTACACCTTC
TRBJ2-7 | many | TRBV7-2 | TRBD1 | CASSSGDRGYEQYF | TGTGCCAGCAGCTCCGGGGACAGGGGCTACGAGCAGTACTTC
TRBJ2-5 | many | TRBV7-8 | TRBD1 | CASGRDRGKETQYF | TGTGCCAGCGGGCGGGACAGGGGTAAAGAGACCCAGTACTTC
TRBJ1-6 | many | TRBV19 | TRBD1 | CASSVPGQGNSPLHF | TGTGCCAGTAGTGTACCGGGACAGGGCAATTCACCCCTCCACTTT
TRBJ2-7 | once | TRBV7-9 | - | CASSLHGVSYEQYF | TGTGCCAGCAGCTTACACGGGGTGAGCTACGAGCAGTACTTC
TRBJ2-7 | many | TRBV5-1 | TRBD1 | CASSRTGVTTYEQYF | TGCGCCAGCAGCAGGACAGGGGTGACAACCTACGAGCAGTACTTC
TRBJ1-6 | - | TRBV11-1 | - | CASSLARGGAPLHF | TGTGCCAGCAGCTTAGCGCGGGGCGGGGCACCCCTCCACTTT
TRBJ2-5 | many | TRBV14 | TRBD2 | CASSLTGLAGETQYF | TGTGCCAGCAGCCTTACGGGACTAGCGGGAGAGACCCAGTACTTC
TRBJ2-5 | many | TRBV14 | TRBD2 | CASSQEGPSGRETQYF | TGTGCCAGCAGCCAAGAAGGTCCTAGCGGGAGGGAGACCCAGTACTTC
TRBJ1-5 | many | TRBV7-9 | - | CASSFWRGGYSNQPQHF | TGTGCCAGCAGCTTTTGGCGCGGGGGATATAGCAATCAGCCCCAGCATTTT
TRBJ2-5 | - | TRBV24-1 | - | CATTGGLTQYF | TGTGCCACCACGGGGGGCTTGACCCAGTACTTC
TRBJ2-5 | many | TRBV29-1 | - | CSVDRGRQETQYF | TGCAGCGTTGACAGGGGCCGTCAAGAGACCCAGTACTTC
TRBJ2-7 | - | TRBV7-3 | TRBD2 | CASSPTGTRNEQYF | TGTGCCAGCAGCCCTACCGGGACTAGGAACGAGCAGTACTTC
TRBJ2-7 | many | TRBV5-1 | - | CASSTAGPASTEQYF | TGCGCCAGCAGCACAGCGGGTCCGGCCTCTACGGAGCAGTACTTC
TRBJ2-7 | - | TRBV7-8 | - | CASSLGGPLGSYEQYF | TGTGCCAGCAGCTTAGGCGGGCCCCTAGGCTCCTACGAGCAGTACTTC
TRBJ2-1 | - | TRBV19 | TRBD2 | CASTAAGQQFF | TGTGCCAGTACAGCAGCGGGACAGCAGTTCTTC
TRBJ2-1 | - | TRBV7-9 | - | CASSPTGSGNEQFF | TGTGCCAGCAGTCCCACCGGGTCCGGTAATGAGCAGTTCTTC
TRBJ2-7 | - | TRBV13 | - | CASSLGSGYYEQYF | TGTGCCAGCAGCTTGGGGTCAGGGTACTACGAGCAGTACTTC
TRBJ2-5 | - | TRBV5-6 | - | CASSLNWVETQYF | TGTGCCAGCAGCTTGAATTGGGTCGAGACCCAGTACTTC
TRBJ1-1 | - | TRBV12-3/TRBV12-4 | - | CASSLNQLLAEAFF | TGTGCCAGCAGTTTAAACCAGCTCTTGGCTGAAGCTTTCTTT
TRBJ2-7 | few | TRBV2 | - | CASSKGAGSYEQYF | TGTGCCAGCAGTAAAGGAGCGGGCTCCTACGAGCAGTACTTC
TRBJ1-5 | - | TRBV19 | - | CASARGGQPQHF | TGTGCCAGTGCTAGAGGCGGTCAGCCCCAGCATTTT
TRBJ1-5 | - | TRBV15 | - | CATSRVGMGDQPQHF | TGTGCCACCAGCAGAGTGGGGATGGGGGATCAGCCCCAGCATTTT
TRBJ2-7 | many | TRBV9 | - | CASSKRDYPIAYEQYF | TGTGCCAGCAGCAAGAGAGACTACCCGATAGCCTACGAGCAGTACTTC
TRBJ2-5 | many | TRBV6-5 | - | CASSQDLARTQYF | TGTGCCAGCAGCCAGGACCTAGCTCGGACCCAGTACTTC
TRBJ1-1 | many | TRBV13 | - | CASSLNDRYTEAFF | TGTGCCAGCAGCCTTAATGACAGGTACACTGAAGCTTTCTTT
TRBJ2-7 | many | TRBV11-2 | TRBD1 | CATDRGQRYEQYF | TGTGCCACCGACCGGGGACAGAGGTACGAGCAGTACTTC
TRBJ1-2 | many | TRBV20-1 | TRBD1 | CSARSGQGWNGYTF | TGCAGTGCTAGATCCGGACAGGGCTGGAATGGCTACACCTTC
TRBJ2-2 | - | TRBV28 | TRBD2 | CAIRGLADTGELFF | TGTGCCATCAGGGGACTAGCGGATACCGGGGAGCTGTTTTTT
TRBJ1-5 | many | TRBV20-1 | - | CSATLGGNQPQHF | TGCAGTGCTACACTAGGGGGCAATCAGCCCCAGCATTTT
TRBJ2-7 | many | TRBV19 | - | CASSMAGLGSPYEQYF | TGTGCCAGTAGTATGGCAGGGTTGGGATCGCCCTACGAGCAGTACTTC
TRBJ2-5 | many | TRBV13 | - | CASSPHDRIQETQYF | TGTGCCAGCAGCCCGCATGACAGAATCCAAGAGACCCAGTACTTC
TRBJ2-7 | many | TRBV7-2 | TRBD1 | CASSVTGFLYEQYF | TGTGCCAGCAGCGTGACAGGGTTTCTCTACGAGCAGTACTTC